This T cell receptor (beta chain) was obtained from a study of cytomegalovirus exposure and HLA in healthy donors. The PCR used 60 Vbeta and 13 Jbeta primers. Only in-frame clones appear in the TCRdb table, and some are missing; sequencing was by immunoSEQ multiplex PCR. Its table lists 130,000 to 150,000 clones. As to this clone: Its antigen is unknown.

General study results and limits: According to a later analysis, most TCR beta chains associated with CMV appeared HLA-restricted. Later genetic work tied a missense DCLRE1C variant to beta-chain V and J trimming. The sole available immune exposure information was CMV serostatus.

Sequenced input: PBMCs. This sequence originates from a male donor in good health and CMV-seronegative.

CDR3 sequence: CASSLREIYAFF. CDR3 in DNA: TGTGCCAGCAGCTTGAGGGAGATCTACGCTTTCTTT. The chain has TRBV7-2 and TRBJ1-1; D is ambiguous. The CDR3 contains 12 residues. Germline lookup yields CDR1 SGHTA and CDR2 FQGNSA. Trimming left V 3 bases short and J 11 bases short, with 13 bases between. Supplemented by reference TRBV7-2 and TRBJ1-1, the full variable domain reads GAGVSQSPSNKVTEKGKDVELRCDPISGHTALYWYRQSLGQGLEFLIYFQGNSAPDKSGLPSDRFSAERTGGSVSTLTIQRTQQEDSAVYLCASSLREIYAFFGQGTRLTVV.